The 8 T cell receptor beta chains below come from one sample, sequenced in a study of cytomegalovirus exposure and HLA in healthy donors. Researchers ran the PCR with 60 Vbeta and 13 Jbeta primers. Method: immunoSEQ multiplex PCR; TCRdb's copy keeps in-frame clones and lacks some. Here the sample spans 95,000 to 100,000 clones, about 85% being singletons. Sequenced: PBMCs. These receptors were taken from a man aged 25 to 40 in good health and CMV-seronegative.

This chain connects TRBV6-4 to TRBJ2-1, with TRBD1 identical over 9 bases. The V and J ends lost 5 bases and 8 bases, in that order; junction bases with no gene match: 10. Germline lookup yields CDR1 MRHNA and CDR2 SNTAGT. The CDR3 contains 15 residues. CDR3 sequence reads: CASSQTRDRVDEQFF. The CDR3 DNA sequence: TGTGCCAGCAGTCAGACCCGGGACAGGGTCGATGAGCAGTTCTTC.

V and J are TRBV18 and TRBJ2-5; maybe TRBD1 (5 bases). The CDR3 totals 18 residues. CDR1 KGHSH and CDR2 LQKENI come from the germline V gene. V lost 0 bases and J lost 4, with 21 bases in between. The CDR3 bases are TGTGCCAGCTCACCACCTTTAGAGGCAGGGTGGTGGCGAGAGACCCAGTACTTC. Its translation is CASSPPLEAGWWRETQYF.

CDR3 protein: CASSLATGLVDTGELFF. The DNA for the CDR3 is TGTGCCAGCAGCTTGGCCACAGGGCTAGTTGACACCGGGGAGCTGTTTTTT. The V gene is TRBV5-4, the J gene TRBJ2-2; weak D call: TRBD1 (6 bases). The ends were cut back, 0 bases at V and 3 bases at J, with 15 bases in the middle. The CDR3 has 17 amino acids. The germline V gene encodes CDR1 SGHNT and CDR2 YYREEE (reference sequence). Complete variable domain (other parts from reference TRBV5-4 and TRBJ2-2): ETGVTQSPTHLIKTRGQQVTLRCSSQSGHNTVSWYQQALGQGPQFIFQYYREEENGRGNFPPRFSGLQFPNYSSELNVNALELDDSALYLCASSLATGLVDTGELFFGEGSRLTVL.

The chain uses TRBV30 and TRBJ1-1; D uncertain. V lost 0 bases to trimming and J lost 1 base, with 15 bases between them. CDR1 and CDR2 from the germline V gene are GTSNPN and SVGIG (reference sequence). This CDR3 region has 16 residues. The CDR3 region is CAWSVLREASNTEAFF. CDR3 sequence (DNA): TGTGCCTGGAGTGTACTAAGGGAGGCCTCGAACACTGAAGCTTTCTTT.

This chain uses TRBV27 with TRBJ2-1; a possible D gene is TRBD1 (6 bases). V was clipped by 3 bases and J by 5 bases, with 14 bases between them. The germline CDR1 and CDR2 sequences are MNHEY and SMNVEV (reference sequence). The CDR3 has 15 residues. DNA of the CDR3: TGTGCCAGCAGTTTCCTCAGTCGACAGGACAATGAGCAGTTCTTC. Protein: CASSFLSRQDNEQFF.

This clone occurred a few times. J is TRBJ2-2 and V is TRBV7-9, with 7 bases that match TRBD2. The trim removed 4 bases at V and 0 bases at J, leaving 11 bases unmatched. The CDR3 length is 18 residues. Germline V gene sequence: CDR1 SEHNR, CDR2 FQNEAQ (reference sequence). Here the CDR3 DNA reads TGTGCCAGCAGCTACCGGATAGCGGGCCCGCCGAACACCGGGGAGCTGTTTTTT. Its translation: CASSYRIAGPPNTGELFF. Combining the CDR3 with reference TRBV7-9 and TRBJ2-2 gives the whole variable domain DTGVSQNPRHKITKRGQNVTFRCDPISEHNRLYWYRQTLGQGPEFLTYFQNEAQLEKSRLLSDRFSAERPKGSFSTLEIQRTEQGDSAMYLCASSYRIAGPPNTGELFFGEGSRLTVL.

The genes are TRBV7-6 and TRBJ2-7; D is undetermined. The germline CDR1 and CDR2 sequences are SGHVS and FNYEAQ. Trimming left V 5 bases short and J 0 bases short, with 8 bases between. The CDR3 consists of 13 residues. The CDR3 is CASSQLVSYEQYF. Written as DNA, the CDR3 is TGTGCCAGCAGCCAACTTGTCTCCTACGAGCAGTACTTC.

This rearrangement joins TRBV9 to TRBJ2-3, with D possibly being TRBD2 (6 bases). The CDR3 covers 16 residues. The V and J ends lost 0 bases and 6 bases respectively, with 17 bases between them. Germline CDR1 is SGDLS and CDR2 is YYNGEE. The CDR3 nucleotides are TGTGCCAGCAGCGTAGGTGACGTGGGAGGAACGGATACGCAGTATTTT. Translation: CASSVGDVGGTDTQYF. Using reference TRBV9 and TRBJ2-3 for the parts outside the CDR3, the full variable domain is DSGVTQTPKHLITATGQRVTLRCSPRSGDLSVYWYQQSLDQGLQFLIQYYNGEERAKGNILERFSAQQFPDLHSELNLSSLELGDSALYFCASSVGDVGGTDTQYFGPGTRLTVL.